This passage covers 7 T cell receptor beta chains from one sample sequenced in a study of blood T cell repertoires in COVID-19. The table came from immunoSEQ multiplex PCR; TCRdb's copy has only in-frame clones and leaves some out. The data hold a few hundred thousand clones, with around 85% observed a single time. The specimen sequenced was PBMCs or T cells enriched from blood (not recorded which). These receptors all stem from a man aged 40-49 years who had recovered from COVID-19.

This chain connects TRBV20-1 to TRBJ1-2; possibly TRBD1 for D (5 bases). V gave up 6 bases and J gave up 8 bases, with 10 bases separating them. The CDR3 covers 10 residues. Per germline, CDR1 DFQATT and CDR2 SNEGSKA (reference sequence). The CDR3 loop reads CSAYRRGYTF. CDR3 DNA sequence: TGCAGTGCGTACAGGAGAGGCTACACCTTC.

The J gene is TRBJ1-2, the V gene TRBV11-2, with 11 bases matching TRBD1. V trimming: 1 base; J trimming: 3 bases; junction bases outside the gene matches: 4. Germline loops: CDR1 SGHAT, CDR2 FQNNGV. CDR3 length: 16 amino acids. CDR3 loop: CASSLVGTGGYYGYTF. For the CDR3, the DNA is TGTGCCAGCAGCTTAGTGGGGACAGGGGGGTACTATGGCTACACCTTC.

V gene TRBV5-6 combines with J gene TRBJ2-7, with D perhaps TRBD1 (5 bases). V lost 3 bases and J lost 5, with 9 bases in between. This CDR3 has 12 residues. The germline V gene encodes CDR1 SGHDT and CDR2 YYEEEE. CDR3: CASSSIGDEQYF. The CDR3 region has the DNA TGTGCCAGCAGCTCCATAGGGGACGAGCAGTACTTC.

The chain recombines TRBV5-1 with TRBJ2-1; 11 nucleotides match TRBD2. The CDR3 is 16 residues long. V lost 4 bases to trimming and J lost 2 bases; unmatched junction nucleotides: 5. CDR1 and CDR2 from the germline V gene are SGHRS and YFSETQ. Here the CDR3 reads CASSAVAGGAYNEQFF. The DNA of the CDR3 is TGCGCCAGCAGCGCCGTAGCGGGAGGGGCCTACAATGAGCAGTTCTTC.

This clone came up a few times. The chain has TRBV4-1 and TRBJ1-1, with a possible D match to TRBD1 (5 bases). The CDR3 spans 16 residues. V was pared by 3 bases and J by 4 bases, with 18 bases between. CDR1 is MGHRA and CDR2 is YSYEKL in the germline V gene. The CDR3 DNA reads as TGCGCCAGCAGCCAGCCTTCGGGGGGGTCAGGCACTGAAGCTTTCTTT. It is translated as CASSQPSGGSGTEAFF.

This clone appeared a single time. This rearrangement joins TRBV12-3 or TRBV12-4 to TRBJ2-5; TRBD1 matches 11 bases. The V gene end was trimmed by 5 bases and the J gene end by 5 bases; junction bases not matched to a gene: 1. The CDR3 totals 13 residues. CDR3 amino acids: CASSGTGGETQYF. The CDR3 DNA follows: TGTGCCAGCAGTGGGACAGGGGGTGAGACCCAGTACTTC.

The rearrangement joins TRBV5-1 to TRBJ2-1, with 12 bases matching TRBD2. The CDR3 totals 16 residues. Germline V gene sequence: CDR1 SGHRS, CDR2 YFSETQ. V gave up 0 bases and J gave up 5 bases; unmatched junction bases: 3. The DNA for the CDR3 is TGCGCCAGCAGCTTGGGGGGACTAGCGGGTAACAATGAGCAGTTCTTC. Encoded protein: CASSLGGLAGNNEQFF.